These 14 T cell receptor beta chains were all obtained from the same sample, sequenced in a study of blood T cell repertoires in COVID-19. Profiled with immunoSEQ multiplex PCR; TCRdb holds only in-frame clones, not every one. The sample holds about 120,000 clones, over 75% seen once. Sequenced: peripheral blood. Receptors were obtained from a human donor with active COVID-19. The donor label of this sample is uncertain.

The J gene is TRBJ1-2, the V gene TRBV5-4; the match to TRBD1 covers 10 bases. CDR1 is SGHNT and CDR2 is YYREEE in the germline V gene (reference sequence). The CDR3 contains 14 residues. Trimming removed 4 bases from V and 11 bases from J; junction bases left unmatched: 11. This chain's CDR3 is CASSPDRGRFFYTF. CDR3 nucleotide sequence: TGTGCCAGCAGCCCCGACAGGGGGCGCTTCTTTTACACCTTC.

This clone was picked up a small number of times. V and J are TRBV11-2 and TRBJ2-7; a weak D match, TRBD2 (6 bases). This CDR3 comprises 15 residues. The ends were cut back, 3 bases at V and 2 bases at J, with 14 bases in the middle. Germline CDR1 SGHAT, CDR2 FQNNGV. DNA of the CDR3: TGTGCCAGCAGCTTCGGACCCTCGGGGGCCTACGAGCAGTACTTC. Its translation is CASSFGPSGAYEQYF.

The V and J genes are TRBV6-6 and TRBJ1-2; D remains unclear. Germline V CDR1 and CDR2: MNHNY, SVGAGI (reference sequence). V gave up 0 bases and J gave up 11 bases, with 7 bases separating them. This CDR3 region has 11 residues. The CDR3 region has the DNA TGTGCCAGCAGTTACTCCCACAGATACACCTTC. Protein: CASSYSHRYTF.

This chain connects TRBV6-7 to TRBJ2-2; 10 bases fit TRBD1. TRBV6-7 is an open reading frame, and its role is uncertain. The J segment lost 3 bases and the V segment lost 4 bases, leaving 11 bases of the junction unmatched. The CDR3 has 18 residues. CDR3 in amino acids: CASSWDRGQPTYTGELFF. DNA of the CDR3: TGTGCCAGCAGTTGGGACAGGGGCCAACCAACTTACACCGGGGAGCTGTTTTTT.

The CDR3 DNA reads as TGTGCCATCAAAACGTCGACAGGGCCCTCAGATACGCAGTATTTT. It codes for CAIKTSTGPSDTQYF. The chain employs TRBV10-3 and TRBJ2-3; 7 bases align to TRBD1. The germline V gene encodes CDR1 ENHRY and CDR2 SYGVKD. The CDR3 length is 15 residues. Trimming removed 7 bases from V and 4 bases from J; junction bases left unmatched: 11.

V is TRBV24-1 and J is TRBJ2-3, with D maybe TRBD1 (5 bases). Trimming removed 3 bases from V and 2 bases from J, with 14 bases in between. The germline V gene has CDR1 KGHDR and CDR2 SFDVKD. The CDR3 runs 16 residues. The CDR3, as DNA: TGTGCCACCAGTGATCCCCACCCCAGGGCCACAGATACGCAGTATTTT. Translation gives CATSDPHPRATDTQYF.

This chain connects TRBV15 to TRBJ2-7; possibly TRBD1 for D (5 bases). Trimming removed 0 bases from V and 2 bases from J, with 11 bases in between. This CDR3 region has 15 residues. Per germline, CDR1 LNHNV and CDR2 YYDKDF (reference sequence). CDR3 in amino acids: CATSREAGSTYEQYF. Written as DNA, the CDR3 is TGTGCCACCAGCAGAGAGGCAGGGTCAACCTACGAGCAGTACTTC.

This sequence joins TRBV5-1 and TRBJ1-2; no clear D. Trimming stripped 0 bases from V and 6 bases from J, with 12 bases between. CDR1 SGHRS and CDR2 YFSETQ come from the germline V gene. The CDR3 has 14 amino acids. The CDR3 nucleotides are TGCGCCAGCAGCTTGGGACATCTGAAGGATGGCTACACCTTC. Protein: CASSLGHLKDGYTF.

This clone was found once. The rearrangement uses TRBV27 and TRBJ1-2; D call uncertain. The CDR3 extends over 15 amino acids. The V and J ends lost 6 bases and 7 bases respectively, with 21 bases between them. Germline V gene sequence: CDR1 MNHEY, CDR2 SMNVEV (reference sequence). The CDR3 DNA is TGTGCCAGCAGCGAATTCCCAGGATTTTTTTCTGGCTACACCTTC. Translated: CASSEFPGFFSGYTF.

The chain carries TRBV29-1 and TRBJ2-5, with D possibly being TRBD2 (5 bases). V was trimmed by 6 bases and J by 2 bases, leaving 10 bases between them. Germline V gene lookup returns CDR1 SQVTM and CDR2 ANQGSEA. This CDR3 region has 12 residues. CDR3 region: CSVGLVQETQYF. The CDR3 DNA reads as TGCAGCGTAGGACTCGTTCAAGAGACCCAGTACTTC.

Written as DNA, the CDR3 is TGTGCCAGCAGTTTAACCCCGACCGGGGTGCAGTTCTTC. It yields the protein CASSLTPTGVQFF. The chain uses TRBV6-2 or TRBV6-3 and TRBJ2-1; TRBD2 is a possible D gene (5 bases). V was shortened by 4 bases and J by 12 bases, with 16 bases between the two germline ends. Germline-derived CDR1 and CDR2 are MNHEY and SVGEGT. This CDR3 is 13 amino acids long.

The chain is built from TRBV18 and TRBJ1-4; no clear D gene. This CDR3 contains 12 residues. Germline V lookup: CDR1 KGHSH, CDR2 LQKENI. V was trimmed by 6 bases and J by 7 bases, leaving 9 bases between them. CDR3 DNA: TGTGCCAGCTCCCCATCGAGTGAAAAACTGTTTTTT. Its translation is CASSPSSEKLFF.

The V and J genes are TRBV7-7 and TRBJ1-3; 9 bases are a match to TRBD1. The CDR3 runs 15 residues. From germline, CDR1 is SSHAT and CDR2 FNYEAQ (reference sequence). The junction had 6 bases not matched to a gene; V was cut back by 5 bases and J by 4 bases. The CDR3 region is CASSPGTGSGNTIYF. CDR3 nucleotide sequence: TGTGCCAGCAGCCCCGGGACAGGGTCCGGAAACACCATATATTTT.

In its sample, this clone was seen once. The CDR3 DNA reads TGTGCCAGCAGACAGGGTCCGGAAGCTTTCTTT. Its translation is CASRQGPEAFF. The chain is built from TRBV12-3 or TRBV12-4 and TRBJ1-1; perhaps TRBD1 as D (6 bases). The V and J ends lost 6 bases and 8 bases respectively, with 10 bases between them. CDR3 length: 11 amino acids.